Presented here are 23 T cell receptor beta chains from one specimen sequenced in a study of beta chain features in type 1 diabetes. Expressed TCRB transcripts were sequenced because the isolated RNA had all been reverse transcribed beforehand. Profiling relied on immunoSEQ multiplex PCR, and the TCRdb table lists in-frame clones only, not all of them. The sample carries roughly 180,000 clones, about 13% recorded once. Sequences were obtained from central memory CD4+ T cells from blood. Receptors were obtained from a woman aged 18-29 years in good health.

This clone was found many times. This sequence joins TRBV7-9 and TRBJ1-2; D possibly corresponds to TRBD1 (5 bases). Germline V gives CDR1 SEHNR, CDR2 FQNEAQ (reference sequence). This CDR3 contains 14 residues. The germline V and J ends were trimmed by 4 bases and 0 bases, with 9 bases remaining between them. In DNA, the CDR3 is TGTGCCAGCAGCTCAAGACAGACTAACTATGGCTACACCTTC. It specifies CASSSRQTNYGYTF.

The chain links TRBV7-6 to TRBJ2-2; TRBD2 matches 10 bases. The CDR3 totals 16 residues. V shed 1 base, J shed 5 bases, and the junction held 4 bases outside the gene matches. In germline, CDR1 is SGHVS, CDR2 FNYEAQ. This chain's CDR3 is CASSLGGLAVTGELFF. For the CDR3, the DNA is TGTGCCAGCAGCTTAGGTGGACTAGCGGTTACCGGGGAGCTGTTTTTT.

The chain uses TRBV18 and TRBJ2-5, with D possibly TRBD2 on 5 matching bases. The germline V gene has CDR1 KGHSH and CDR2 LQKENI. This CDR3 spans 12 amino acids. The germline V and J ends were trimmed by 3 bases and 3 bases, with 5 bases remaining between them. The CDR3 DNA reads TGTGCCAGCTCACCTAGCGAAGAGACCCAGTACTTC. The encoded protein is CASSPSEETQYF.

In this sample, this clone turned up a few times. The chain is built from TRBV19 and TRBJ2-5; tentative D call: TRBD2 (6 bases). The germline V gene encodes CDR1 LNHDA and CDR2 SQIVND (reference sequence). The ends were cut back, 3 bases at V and 4 bases at J, with 9 bases in the middle. The CDR3 runs to 13 residues. The CDR3 region has the DNA TGTGCCAGTAGTATCACTAGCCGAGAGACCCAGTACTTC. It is translated as CASSITSRETQYF.

This rearrangement joins TRBV7-2 to TRBJ2-5; TRBD2 is a possible D gene (6 bases). Trimming left V 4 bases short and J 7 bases short, with 16 bases between. Germline CDR1 SGHTA, CDR2 FQGNSA. The CDR3 contains 14 residues. This chain's CDR3 is CASSSGLSTWTQYF. The CDR3 DNA reads as TGTGCCAGCAGCTCAGGACTAAGCACCTGGACCCAGTACTTC.

The gene calls are TRBV30 and TRBJ1-4, with D tentatively TRBD1 (5 bases). This CDR3 comprises 14 residues. Germline V gene sequence: CDR1 GTSNPN, CDR2 SVGIG (reference sequence). Trimming cost V 0 bases and J 8 bases, with 13 bases left between them. As DNA, the CDR3 is TGTGCCTGGAGTGTGGGGGGTGGTGAAGAAAAACTGTTTTTT. Protein sequence: CAWSVGGGEEKLFF. Combining the CDR3 with reference TRBV30 and TRBJ1-4 gives the whole variable domain SQTIHQWPATLVQPVGSPLSLECTVEGTSNPNLYWYRQAAGRGLQLLFYSVGIGQISSEVPQNLSASRPQDRQFILSSKKLLLSDSGFYLCAWSVGGGEEKLFFGSGTQLSVL.

This clone was detected only a few times. The CDR3 bases are TGTGCCAGCAGCCTCGGGACAGTCGATGAGCAGTTCTTC. Protein: CASSLGTVDEQFF. The gene calls are TRBV11-2 and TRBJ2-1; 7 positions agree with TRBD1. Germline lookup yields CDR1 SGHAT and CDR2 FQNNGV. V was pared by 5 bases and J by 8 bases, with 6 bases of the junction left unmatched. The CDR3 runs to 13 residues.

There are a few counts of this clone. This rearrangement joins TRBV5-1 to TRBJ2-1; no clear D. The CDR3 runs 13 residues. V shed 1 base and J shed 7 bases, with 9 bases lying between them. The V gene's germline CDR1 is SGHRS and CDR2 YFSETQ. DNA for the CDR3: TGCGCCAGCAGCTTGTTCGCAGTTAATGAGCAGTTCTTC. Translation: CASSLFAVNEQFF.

This clone was observed a few times. The CDR3 sequence: CSVSPGGFYNEQFF. The CDR3 DNA sequence: TGCAGCGTTTCCCCAGGGGGGTTCTACAATGAGCAGTTCTTC. The V and J genes are TRBV29-1 and TRBJ2-1; D is perhaps TRBD1 (7 bases). The V end was cut by 5 bases, the J end by 3 bases, with 14 bases between. The germline V gene encodes CDR1 SQVTM and CDR2 ANQGSEA. This CDR3 is built from 14 residues.

This clone was seen more than once but under ten times. Other DNA sequences in the same sample also yield this CDR3. This chain connects TRBV6-6 to TRBJ2-7, with 10 positions matching TRBD1. Germline loops: CDR1 MNHNY, CDR2 SVGAGI (reference sequence). This CDR3 spans 15 amino acids. With 6 bases clipped from V and 2 bases from J, the junction kept 7 bases outside the gene matches. The DNA for the CDR3 is TGTGCCAGCAGCCCACGGACAGGGGGTGCCTACGAGCAGTACTTC. This gives the protein CASSPRTGGAYEQYF.

In this sample, this clone turned up a few times. The genes are TRBV18 and TRBJ2-1, with TRBD1 matching 7 bases. Germline CDR1 KGHSH, CDR2 LQKENI. J gave up 8 bases and V 0 bases, and 7 bases lay outside the gene matches. The CDR3 runs to 15 residues. The CDR3 sequence: CASSPPDRVLDEQFF. The CDR3, as DNA: TGTGCCAGCTCACCACCCGACAGGGTACTCGATGAGCAGTTCTTC.

The rearrangement links TRBV7-6 to TRBJ2-7; TRBD1 matches 7 bases. This CDR3 is 15 amino acids long. V lost 10 bases, J lost 2 bases, and 14 bases stayed unmatched. Germline loops: CDR1 SGHVS, CDR2 FNYEAQ. The CDR3 nucleotides read TGTGCCAAACGACGGGACAGACCTATTCCCTACGAGCAGTACTTC. Translated, it gives CAKRRDRPIPYEQYF. The full variable domain, rest sourced from reference TRBV7-6 and TRBJ2-7, is GAGVSQSPRYKVTKRGQDVALRCDPISGHVSLYWYRQALGQGPEFLTYFNYEAQQDKSGLPNDRFSAERPEGSISTLTIQRTEQRDSAMYRCAKRRDRPIPYEQYFGPGTRLTVT.

The rearrangement uses TRBV11-1 and TRBJ2-5; 10 bases line up with TRBD2. CDR3 size: 14 residues. The J segment lost 12 bases and the V segment lost 5 bases, leaving 12 bases of the junction unmatched. CDR1 SGHAT and CDR2 FQDESV come from the germline V gene (reference sequence). CDR3 region: CASSRGASGGQEYF. The CDR3 nucleotides are TGTGCCAGCAGCCGCGGGGCTAGCGGGGGCCAAGAGTACTTC.

The genes are TRBV9 and TRBJ2-1; 8 positions agree with TRBD1. CDR1 and CDR2 (germline): SGDLS, YYNGEE. V was clipped by 6 bases and J by 7 bases; unmatched bases: 9. CDR3 size: 14 residues. CDR3 bases: TGTGCCAGCACCAATGACAGGGGAGGAAATGAGCAGTTCTTC. Residues: CASTNDRGGNEQFF.

This clone occurred a few times. The chain is built from TRBV7-2 and TRBJ2-1; 12 bases are a match to TRBD2. Germline V gene sequence: CDR1 SGHTA, CDR2 FQGNSA. CDR3 length: 15 residues. Trimming cost V 3 bases and J 8 bases; bases outside gene matches: 5. CDR3 amino acids: CASSFLAGGLDEQFF. Written as DNA, the CDR3 is TGTGCCAGCAGCTTCCTAGCGGGAGGGCTCGATGAGCAGTTCTTC.

The chain links TRBV7-9 to TRBJ2-5, with 9 bases aligning to TRBD2. The CDR3 consists of 15 residues. Trimming cost V 1 base and J 5 bases; bases outside gene matches: 5. Germline V gene lookup returns CDR1 SEHNR and CDR2 FQNEAQ (reference sequence). CDR3 loop: CASSLEGLAVETQYF. Here the CDR3 DNA reads TGTGCCAGCAGCTTAGAGGGACTAGCCGTGGAGACCCAGTACTTC. Complete variable domain (other parts from reference TRBV7-9 and TRBJ2-5): DTGVSQNPRHKITKRGQNVTFRCDPISEHNRLYWYRQTLGQGPEFLTYFQNEAQLEKSRLLSDRFSAERPKGSFSTLEIQRTEQGDSAMYLCASSLEGLAVETQYFGPGTRLLVL.

The CDR3 sequence is CASSSTFKTVQYF. The CDR3 DNA reads as TGTGCCAGCAGCTCTACTTTTAAGACTGTGCAGTACTTC. The V and J genes are TRBV7-6 and TRBJ2-7; D is uncertain. The germline V and J ends were trimmed by 4 bases and 9 bases, with 16 bases remaining between them. Germline-derived CDR1 and CDR2 are SGHVS and FNYEAQ. The CDR3 covers 13 residues.

This clone turned up a few times. The rearrangement links TRBV30 to TRBJ2-1; tentatively, D is TRBD2 (6 bases). Germline CDR1 is GTSNPN and CDR2 is SVGIG (reference sequence). This CDR3 comprises 13 residues. The ends were cut back, 3 bases at V and 12 bases at J, with 18 bases in the middle. This CDR3 reads CAWSVGSGVRQFF. The CDR3 DNA reads as TGTGCCTGGAGCGTCGGGAGCGGCGTACGGCAGTTCTTC.

CDR3 in DNA: TGTGCCAGCAGTTCAGGGTGGAAGAACACCATATATTTT. It encodes CASSSGWKNTIYF. This chain links TRBV6-5 with TRBJ1-3, with D maybe TRBD1 (5 bases). The CDR3 covers 13 residues. The germline CDR1 and CDR2 sequences are MNHEY and SVGAGI. Trimming stripped 4 bases from V and 7 bases from J, with 11 bases between.

This chain uses TRBV19 with TRBJ2-5; 7 nucleotides align to TRBD2. This CDR3 spans 14 amino acids. Germline assignment: CDR1 LNHDA and CDR2 SQIVND (reference sequence). V trimming: 7 bases; J trimming: 4 bases; junction bases outside the gene matches: 9. The chain's CDR3 is CASTKNGLGETQYF. In nucleotides, the CDR3 is TGTGCCAGTACCAAAAACGGACTAGGAGAGACCCAGTACTTC.

The rearrangement links TRBV29-1 to TRBJ1-2, with a tentative D call TRBD1 (6 bases). This CDR3 is built from 11 residues. Trimming removed 7 bases at V and 5 bases at J, with 11 bases between. Germline V CDR1 and CDR2: SQVTM, ANQGSEA. CDR3 bases: TGCAGCGCCCAAGGACAGTATGGCTACACCTTC. Translation: CSAQGQYGYTF.

The gene calls are TRBV27 and TRBJ1-2; no firm D call. The CDR3 totals 13 residues. V dropped 4 bases and J dropped 1 base, with 7 bases sitting between them. CDR1 MNHEY and CDR2 SMNVEV come from the germline V gene (reference sequence). Written as DNA, the CDR3 is TGTGCCAGCAGTTGGGCCGATAACTATGGCTACACCTTC. Amino acids: CASSWADNYGYTF.

This sequence joins TRBV2 and TRBJ2-7, with TRBD1 matching 8 bases. CDR1 is SNHLY, CDR2 FYNNEI, per germline. The CDR3 has 13 residues. V gave up 9 bases and J gave up 5 bases; unmatched junction bases: 9. The CDR3 sequence: CASNAGGFDEQYF. Here the CDR3 DNA reads TGTGCCAGTAATGCAGGGGGCTTCGACGAGCAGTACTTC.